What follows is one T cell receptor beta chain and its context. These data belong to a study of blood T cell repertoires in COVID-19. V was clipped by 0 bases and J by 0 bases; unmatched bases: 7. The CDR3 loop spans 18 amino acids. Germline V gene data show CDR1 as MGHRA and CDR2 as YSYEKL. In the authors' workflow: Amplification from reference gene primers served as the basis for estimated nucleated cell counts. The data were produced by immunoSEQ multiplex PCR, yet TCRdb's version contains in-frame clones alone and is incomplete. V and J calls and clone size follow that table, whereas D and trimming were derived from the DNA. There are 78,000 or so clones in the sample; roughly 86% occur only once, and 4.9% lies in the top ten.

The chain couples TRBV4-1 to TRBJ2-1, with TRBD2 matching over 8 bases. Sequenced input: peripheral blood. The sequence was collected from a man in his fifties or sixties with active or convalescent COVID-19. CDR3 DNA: TGCGCCAGCAGCCAAGAACCAGCGGGGGTAAGCTCCTACAATGAGCAGTTCTTC. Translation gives CASSQEPAGVSSYNEQFF.